The 32 T cell receptor beta chains below all came from one sample that was sequenced in a study of OX40 agonist ivuxolimab in advanced cancers. The assay was immunoSEQ multiplex PCR, and TCRdb's table has in-frame clones only and misses some. The sample lists roughly 61,000 clones; about nine tenths were seen once. Material: CD4+ or CD8+ T cells sorted from blood, obtained in a trial of the OX40 agonist ivuxolimab. The receptor source for this set is an adult with an advanced solid tumor such as melanoma, head and neck, liver or kidney cancer.

The chain has TRBV30 and TRBJ1-2, with D possibly being TRBD1 (5 bases). Trimming left V 0 bases short and J 4 bases short, with 9 bases between. The CDR3 sequence is 13 residues long. The V gene's germline CDR1 is GTSNPN and CDR2 SVGIG (reference sequence). The CDR3 region is CAWSVGGTYGYTF. For the CDR3, the DNA is TGTGCCTGGAGTGTGGGGGGGACCTATGGCTACACCTTC.

This clone was found once. The chain uses TRBV30 and TRBJ1-2; TRBD1 matches 7 bases. The V gene end was trimmed by 6 bases and the J gene end by 6 bases; junction bases not matched to a gene: 7. Germline V CDR1 and CDR2: GTSNPN, SVGIG (reference sequence). CDR3 length: 12 amino acids. DNA for the CDR3: TGTGCCTGTACAGGGGAGGAGAATGGCTACACCTTC. Translating gives CACTGEENGYTF.

The V and J genes are TRBV28 and TRBJ2-3; D gene unclear. Germline assignment: CDR1 MDHEN and CDR2 SYDVKM. The ends were cut back, 6 bases at V and 1 base at J, with 17 bases in the middle. The CDR3 is 16 amino acids. CDR3 sequence (DNA): TGTGCCAGCAGCCCTATTGAGCGCGACCGCACAGATACGCAGTATTTT. The encoded protein is CASSPIERDRTDTQYF.

The rearrangement joins TRBV5-6 to TRBJ2-3, with unresolved D. CDR1 is SGHDT, CDR2 YYEEEE, per germline. Trimming took 3 bases from V and 4 from J, leaving 12 bases between them. The CDR3 is made up of 14 amino acids. CDR3 in amino acids: CASSWTSFADTQYF. DNA of the CDR3: TGTGCCAGCAGCTGGACCTCGTTCGCAGATACGCAGTATTTT.

The J gene is TRBJ2-5, the V gene TRBV11-2; 7 positions match TRBD2. Germline CDR1 is SGHAT and CDR2 is FQNNGV. This CDR3 spans 15 amino acids. The V segment lost 5 bases and the J segment 3 bases; nucleotides outside the gene matches: 9. This CDR3 is CASSRQKREKETQYF. CDR3 nucleotides: TGTGCCAGCAGCCGCCAAAAGCGGGAAAAAGAGACCCAGTACTTC.

The chain employs TRBV6-5 and TRBJ2-1; perhaps D is TRBD1 or TRBD2 (5 bases each). Trimming shortened V by 5 bases and J by 4 bases, and 18 bases separated the two germline ends. CDR1 MNHEY and CDR2 SVGAGI come from the germline V gene. The CDR3 extends over 16 amino acids. The CDR3 bases are TGTGCCAGCAGTAACTATTCGTGGGACCCTTACAATGAGCAGTTCTTC. As protein: CASSNYSWDPYNEQFF.

CDR3 nucleotide sequence: TGTGCCAGTAGTTCCACAGGGATCCACAATGAGCAGTTCTTC. Amino acid sequence: CASSSTGIHNEQFF. The genes are TRBV19 and TRBJ2-1, with TRBD1 as a possible D gene (6 bases). The germline V gene encodes CDR1 LNHDA and CDR2 SQIVND (reference sequence). This CDR3 is built from 14 residues. V was trimmed by 5 bases and J by 5 bases, leaving 13 bases between them.

The rearrangement links TRBV4-1 to TRBJ1-6, with a possible D match to TRBD1 (5 bases). V was cut by 1 base and J by 1 base, with 20 bases left in between. CDR1 and CDR2 from the germline V gene are MGHRA and YSYEKL. This CDR3 is 20 amino acids long. DNA of the CDR3: TGCGCCAGCAGCCAAGGTCAGGGAACCACCCTATGGTCCTATAATTCACCCCTCCACTTT. Translated, it gives CASSQGQGTTLWSYNSPLHF.

The rearrangement links TRBV11-2 to TRBJ1-5; D call uncertain. The CDR3 spans 13 residues. The germline gives CDR1 SGHAT, CDR2 FQNNGV. The V and J ends lost 5 bases and 0 bases respectively, with 5 bases between them. CDR3 nucleotide sequence: TGTGCCAGCAGCCCCGATAGCAATCAGCCCCAGCATTTT. Translation gives CASSPDSNQPQHF.

This rearrangement joins TRBV2 to TRBJ2-5; D gene ambiguous. Between the trimmed V and J ends, which lost 1 base and 7 bases, there was a span of 7 bases. Germline V gives CDR1 SNHLY, CDR2 FYNNEI. This CDR3 region has 12 residues. CDR3 loop: CASSEVSGTQYF. Here the CDR3 DNA reads TGTGCCAGCAGTGAAGTGAGTGGGACCCAGTACTTC.

The chain joins TRBV9 to TRBJ2-2; D is undetermined. V lost 4 bases to trimming and J lost 2 bases, with 6 bases between them. Germline CDR1 is SGDLS and CDR2 is YYNGEE. The CDR3 sequence is 13 residues long. In DNA form, the CDR3 reads TGTGCCAGCAGCCCCCCAAACACCGGGGAGCTGTTTTTT. Its protein is CASSPPNTGELFF.

V and J are TRBV7-2 and TRBJ1-5, with 12 bases lining up with TRBD1. The germline gives CDR1 SGHTA, CDR2 FQGNSA. The CDR3 totals 16 residues. The V and J ends lost 5 bases and 6 bases, in that order; junction bases with no gene match: 8. The CDR3 spells CASSPTGQGAFQPQHF. For the CDR3, the DNA is TGTGCCAGCAGCCCCACGGGACAGGGGGCTTTTCAGCCCCAGCATTTT.

The V and J genes are TRBV7-9 and TRBJ1-1, with a possible D match to TRBD1 (5 bases). The V end was cut by 5 bases, the J end by 0 bases, with 13 bases between. CDR3 length equals 15 residues. The germline V gene has CDR1 SEHNR and CDR2 FQNEAQ (reference sequence). The CDR3 region is CASSPHRGVNTEAFF. The CDR3 region has the DNA TGTGCCAGCAGCCCGCACCGGGGGGTGAACACTGAAGCTTTCTTT.

The chain employs TRBV7-9 and TRBJ2-1; TRBD2 agrees at 8 bases. J gave up 8 bases and V 5 bases, and 2 bases lay outside the gene matches. CDR3 size: 12 residues. Germline loops: CDR1 SEHNR, CDR2 FQNEAQ (reference sequence). This CDR3 is CASSARGDEQFF. The CDR3 coding sequence is TGTGCCAGCAGCGCGCGGGGGGATGAGCAGTTCTTC.

CDR3 DNA: TGTGCCAGCAGTTACATTTACCGTCCCCAATACAATGAGCAGTTCTTC. Residues: CASSYIYRPQYNEQFF. This chain connects TRBV6-6 to TRBJ2-1; no definite D call. V shed 2 bases and J shed 4 bases, with 15 bases lying between them. Germline V CDR1 and CDR2: MNHNY, SVGAGI (reference sequence). The CDR3 totals 16 residues.

The chain joins TRBV7-2 to TRBJ1-2, with D perhaps matching TRBD1 (5 bases). The germline V gene has CDR1 SGHTA and CDR2 FQGNSA. The CDR3 extends over 13 amino acids. The ends were cut back, 1 base at V and 8 bases at J, with 11 bases in the middle. The CDR3 here is CASSLDRRRGYTF. CDR3 coding DNA: TGTGCCAGCAGCTTAGACAGGAGGCGCGGCTACACCTTC.

CDR3 in DNA: TGTGCCAGCAGCCCTCGTGGTGGGACAGAAAACACTGAAGCTTTCTTT. It encodes CASSPRGGTENTEAFF. The genes are TRBV7-6 and TRBJ1-1; 7 bases fit TRBD1. With V trimmed by 5 bases and J by 2 bases, 11 bases remained unmatched. CDR3 size: 16 residues. Per germline, CDR1 SGHVS and CDR2 FNYEAQ.

The rearrangement uses TRBV2 and TRBJ2-5; D not resolved. The germline V gene has CDR1 SNHLY and CDR2 FYNNEI. The V end was cut by 4 bases, the J end by 7 bases, with 10 bases between. The CDR3 contains 12 residues. CDR3 protein: CASSVGRTTQYF. The CDR3 DNA sequence: TGTGCCAGCAGTGTCGGGCGTACGACCCAGTACTTC. Supplemented by reference TRBV2 and TRBJ2-5, the full variable domain reads EPEVTQTPSHQVTQMGQEVILRCVPISNHLYFYWYRQILGQKVEFLVSFYNNEISEKSEIFDDQFSVERPDGSNFTLKIRSTKLEDSAMYFCASSVGRTTQYFGPGTRLLVL.

The genes are TRBV6-5 and TRBJ2-5, with 11 bases matching TRBD2. V trimming: 4 bases; J trimming: 5 bases; junction bases outside the gene matches: 6. This CDR3 is 15 amino acids long. CDR1 and CDR2 from the germline V gene are MNHEY and SVGAGI. As DNA, the CDR3 is TGTGCCAGCAGTTTAACTAGCGGGAGTTACGAGACCCAGTACTTC. Translating gives CASSLTSGSYETQYF.

V and J are TRBV6-5 and TRBJ2-7; possibly TRBD2 for D (6 bases). Trimming took 2 bases from V and 0 from J, leaving 8 bases between them. Germline values: CDR1 MNHEY, CDR2 SVGAGI. This CDR3 has 14 residues. This chain's CDR3 is CASSYKEGSYEQYF. CDR3 coding DNA: TGTGCCAGCAGTTACAAGGAGGGCTCCTACGAGCAGTACTTC.

The chain carries TRBV6-5 and TRBJ2-3; unclear D gene. CDR1 is MNHEY and CDR2 is SVGAGI in the germline V gene. The CDR3 loop spans 15 amino acids. Trimming removed 0 bases at V and 1 base at J, with 8 bases between. In DNA, the CDR3 is TGTGCCAGCAGTTACTCGATAACGGGCACAGATACGCAGTATTTT. Amino acids: CASSYSITGTDTQYF.

The chain carries TRBV30 and TRBJ1-1; D call uncertain. Trimming cost V 2 bases and J 7 bases, with 11 bases left between them. CDR3 length: 12 residues. Germline values: CDR1 GTSNPN, CDR2 SVGIG (reference sequence). The DNA of the CDR3 is TGTGCCTGGAGTAACACCCATAATGAAGCTTTCTTT. Translation gives CAWSNTHNEAFF.

In DNA, the CDR3 is TGTGCCAGCAGTTTACCCCAGTACGAGCAGTACTTC. This gives the protein CASSLPQYEQYF. This chain joins TRBV28 and TRBJ2-7; D call uncertain. The CDR3 runs 12 residues. Deletions cut 2 bases from V and 4 bases from J, with 6 bases between. From germline, CDR1 is MDHEN and CDR2 SYDVKM.

The table lists this clone with a count of one. The V call is TRBV29-1, the J call TRBJ1-2; tentatively, D is TRBD1 (6 bases). Germline CDR1 reads SQVTM; CDR2 reads ANQGSEA. The CDR3 consists of 11 residues. Deletions cut 3 bases from V and 6 bases from J, with 8 bases between. The CDR3 sequence is CSVEGANGYTF. The CDR3, as DNA: TGCAGCGTTGAGGGGGCTAATGGCTACACCTTC. Filled out from reference TRBV29-1 and TRBJ1-2, the complete variable domain reads SAVISQKPSRDICQRGTSLTIQCQVDSQVTMMFWYRQQPGQSLTLIATANQGSEATYESGFVIDKFPISRPNLTFSTLTVSNMSPEDSSIYLCSVEGANGYTFGSGTRLTVV.

The chain joins TRBV28 to TRBJ1-2; unclear D gene. Per germline, CDR1 MDHEN and CDR2 SYDVKM. CDR3 length: 15 residues. Trimming took 3 bases from V and 3 from J, leaving 14 bases between them. The CDR3 loop is CASSFSSGPDYGYTF. DNA of the CDR3: TGTGCCAGCAGTTTTTCGTCCGGCCCGGACTATGGCTACACCTTC.

This clone has a single count. J is TRBJ2-1 and V is TRBV13; D is ambiguous. The CDR3 length is 15 residues. V lost 3 bases and J 3 bases, leaving 12 bases between the germline ends. The germline CDR1 and CDR2 sequences are PRHDT and FYEKMQ (reference sequence). As DNA, the CDR3 is TGTGCCAGCAGCTTTCGTACCTCGAACTACAATGAGCAGTTCTTC. This sequence encodes CASSFRTSNYNEQFF. The whole variable domain, filled in from reference TRBV13 and TRBJ2-1, reads AAGVIQSPRHLIKEKRETATLKCYPIPRHDTVYWYQQGPGQDPQFLISFYEKMQSDKGSIPDRFSAQQFSDYHSELNMSSLELGDSALYFCASSFRTSNYNEQFFGPGTRLTVL.

The chain couples TRBV30 to TRBJ1-5; D gene ambiguous. This CDR3 contains 11 residues. Germline CDR1 and CDR2: GTSNPN and SVGIG (reference sequence). V lost 1 base, J lost 9 bases, and 7 bases lay in between. CDR3 region: CAWSALGPQHF. Here the CDR3 DNA reads TGTGCCTGGAGTGCCCTGGGGCCCCAGCATTTT.

The chain carries TRBV6-1 and TRBJ2-1; TRBD2 might be the D (5 bases). Looked up from germline, CDR1 is MNHNS and CDR2 is SASEGT. The CDR3 loop spans 15 amino acids. V was shortened by 2 bases and J by 6 bases, with 14 bases between the two germline ends. The CDR3 loop is CASSELASRGNEQFF. CDR3 bases: TGTGCCAGCAGTGAATTAGCTAGCCGGGGCAATGAGCAGTTCTTC.

As for this clone: The junction shows a germline mismatch at one end, possibly a read error. J is TRBJ2-3 and V is TRBV7-7, with D possibly being TRBD1 or TRBD2 (5 bases each). CDR3 length: 15 amino acids. The germline V gene has CDR1 SSHAT and CDR2 FNYEAQ (reference sequence). This CDR3 is CASSPGGHITDTQYF. As DNA, the CDR3 is TGTGCTAGCAGCCCCGGAGGACATATCACAGATACGCAGTATTTT.

This sequence joins TRBV15 and TRBJ1-5; no clear D. The V end lost 0 bases, the J end lost 6 bases, and 9 bases lay between the germline ends. Germline CDR1 and CDR2: LNHNV and YYDKDF (reference sequence). There are 14 residues in the CDR3. The CDR3 region is CATSRDRAPQPQHF. The CDR3 DNA follows: TGTGCCACCAGCAGAGATCGGGCACCTCAGCCCCAGCATTTT.

The chain combines TRBV14 with TRBJ2-1; D unresolved. This CDR3 is 17 amino acids long. Trimming left V 0 bases short and J 0 bases short, with 12 bases between. Germline V gene sequence: CDR1 SGHDN, CDR2 FVKESK. Here the CDR3 reads CASSQEGRIYSYNEQFF. The DNA of the CDR3 is TGTGCCAGCAGCCAAGAAGGCAGGATTTACTCCTACAATGAGCAGTTCTTC. Variable domain in full (rest from reference TRBV14 and TRBJ2-1): EAGVTQFPSHSVIEKGQTVTLRCDPISGHDNLYWYRRVMGKEIKFLLHFVKESKQDESGMPNNRFLAERTGGTYSTLKVQPAELEDSGVYFCASSQEGRIYSYNEQFFGPGTRLTVL.

The rearrangement uses TRBV6-1 and TRBJ2-7; TRBD2 aligns across 8 bases. Germline lookup yields CDR1 MNHNS and CDR2 SASEGT. The CDR3 spans 15 residues. The J segment lost 2 bases and the V segment lost 11 bases, leaving 14 bases of the junction unmatched. The CDR3 DNA reads TGTGCCGGAAGCCTTAGCGGGGTTCATCCCTACGAGCAGTACTTC. It encodes CAGSLSGVHPYEQYF.